The clone carrying this T cell receptor (beta chain) showed up many times. Antigen specificity is unknown. This entry comes from a study of neurological immune-mediated disorders. Study-wide points: Whereas HTLV-1-associated myelopathy showed the most TCR clonal expansion, multiple sclerosis showed the least, with levels below those of healthy controls.

Per the germline V gene, CDR1 is ENHRY and CDR2 is SYGVKD. Between the trimmed V and J ends, which lost 4 bases and 8 bases, there was a span of 12 bases. The CDR3 is made up of 13 amino acids. Source material was 2 million unsorted PBMCs, stored at -80 °C in RNAlater. Using its own MiXCR run on the 5' RACE reads, TCRdb lists one record per CDR3 protein. The sample consists of about 66,000 distinct CDR3 sequences, about 4.9% of them appearing once. Sequenced: PBMCs. The rearrangement uses TRBV10-3 and TRBJ2-1; D is tentatively TRBD1 or TRBD2 (5 bases each). The origin of this receptor is a man aged 30 to 39 with multiple sclerosis. For the CDR3, the DNA is TGTGCCATCAGTGGGGACCAGGGAGATGAGCAGTTCTTC. Protein sequence: CAISGDQGDEQFF.